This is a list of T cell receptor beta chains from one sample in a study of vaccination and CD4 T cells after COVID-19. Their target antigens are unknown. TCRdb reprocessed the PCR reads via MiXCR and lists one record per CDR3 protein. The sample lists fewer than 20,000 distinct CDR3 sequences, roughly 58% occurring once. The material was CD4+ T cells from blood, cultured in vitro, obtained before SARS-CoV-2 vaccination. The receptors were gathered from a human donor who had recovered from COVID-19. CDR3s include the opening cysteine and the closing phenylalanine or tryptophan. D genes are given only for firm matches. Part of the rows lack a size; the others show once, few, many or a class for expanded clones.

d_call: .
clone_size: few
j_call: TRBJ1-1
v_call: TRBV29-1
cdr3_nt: TGCAGCGTTGCACCTGGGGCTTTCTTT
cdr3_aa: CSVAPGAFF

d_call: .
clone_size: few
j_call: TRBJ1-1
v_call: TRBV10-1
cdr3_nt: TGCGCCAGCAGTGAGCTACGGACGGCCGGCGCCAAGGCTTTCTTT
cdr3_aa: CASSELRTAGAKAFF

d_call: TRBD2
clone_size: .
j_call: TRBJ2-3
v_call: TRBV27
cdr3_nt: TGTGCCACCCAGCGGGCGGGAGGCACAGATACGCAGTATTTT
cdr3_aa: CATQRAGGTDTQYF

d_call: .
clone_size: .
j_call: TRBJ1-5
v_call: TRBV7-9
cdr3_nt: TGTGCCAGCAGCTTAGATGGGGGGCGCCAGCCCCAGCATTTT
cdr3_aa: CASSLDGGRQPQHF

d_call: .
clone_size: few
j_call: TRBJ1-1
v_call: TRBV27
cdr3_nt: TGTGCCAGCAGCCCCGTTCCCCCAGGGGTGAGGGCGAACACTGAAGCTTTCTTT
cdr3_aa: CASSPVPPGVRANTEAFF

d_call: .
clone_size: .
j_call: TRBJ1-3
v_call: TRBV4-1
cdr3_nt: TGCGCCAGCAGCCGGCTAGGGGAAAGTGGAAACACCATATATTTT
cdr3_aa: CASSRLGESGNTIYF

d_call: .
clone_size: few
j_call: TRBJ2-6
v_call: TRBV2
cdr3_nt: TGTGCCAGCTTGCGGCAGAACGGGGCCAACGTCCTGACTTTC
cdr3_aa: CASLRQNGANVLTF

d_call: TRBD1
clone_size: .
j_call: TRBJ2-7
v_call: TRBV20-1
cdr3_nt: TGCAGTGCTACCAAATGGGACAGGGTAGGTTACGAGCAGTACTTC
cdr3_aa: CSATKWDRVGYEQYF

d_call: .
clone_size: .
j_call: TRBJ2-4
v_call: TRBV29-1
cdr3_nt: TGCAGCGTTGAAATAGGGCGGGCCCAGGGTAACATTCAGTACTTC
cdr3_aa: CSVEIGRAQGNIQYF

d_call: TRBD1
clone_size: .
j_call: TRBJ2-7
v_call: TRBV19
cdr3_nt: TGTGCCAGTAGTACTCTACAGGGGAACGAGCAGTACTTC
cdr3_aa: CASSTLQGNEQYF

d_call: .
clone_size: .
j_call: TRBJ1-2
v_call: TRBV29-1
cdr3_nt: TGCAGCGTTTGGGTAGCATTTAACTATGGCTACACCTTC
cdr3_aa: CSVWVAFNYGYTF

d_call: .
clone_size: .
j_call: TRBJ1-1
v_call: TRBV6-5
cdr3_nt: TGTGCCAGCTGTTCCACAGGAAACACTGAAGCTTTCTTT
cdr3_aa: CASCSTGNTEAFF

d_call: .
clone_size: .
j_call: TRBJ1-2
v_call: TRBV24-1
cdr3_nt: TGTGCCACCAGTGATTCCCCCTCGACAGGAGATAACTATGGCTACACCTTC
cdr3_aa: CATSDSPSTGDNYGYTF

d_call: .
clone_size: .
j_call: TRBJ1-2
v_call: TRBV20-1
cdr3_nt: TGCAGTGCGCATGGGGGGAATGGCTACACCTTC
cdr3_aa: CSAHGGNGYTF

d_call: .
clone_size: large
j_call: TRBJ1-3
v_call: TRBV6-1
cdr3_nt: TGTGCCAGCAGTGAAGACGGACGGCTCTCTGGAAACACCATATATTTT
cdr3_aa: CASSEDGRLSGNTIYF

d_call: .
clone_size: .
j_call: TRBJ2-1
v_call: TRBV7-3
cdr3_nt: TGTGCCAGCAGCTTAGACCAATACAATGAGCAGTTCTTC
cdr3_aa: CASSLDQYNEQFF

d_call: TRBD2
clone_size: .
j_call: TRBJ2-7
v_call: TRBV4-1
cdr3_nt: TGCGCCAGCAGAATACGGACTAGCGGGAGTTACGAGCAGTACTTC
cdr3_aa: CASRIRTSGSYEQYF

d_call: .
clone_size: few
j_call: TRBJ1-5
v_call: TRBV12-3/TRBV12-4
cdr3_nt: TGTGCCAGCAGTTTTATCGGTAATGGCAATCAGCCCCAGCATTTT
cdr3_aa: CASSFIGNGNQPQHF

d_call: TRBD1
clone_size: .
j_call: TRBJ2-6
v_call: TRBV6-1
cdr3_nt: TGTGCCAGCAAACAGACAGGGGCCATAGGGGCCAACGTCCTGACTTTC
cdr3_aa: CASKQTGAIGANVLTF

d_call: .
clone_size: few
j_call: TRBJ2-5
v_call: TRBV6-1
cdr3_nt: TGTGCCAGCAGCGGAGGGGTGGGGGTAGAGACCCAGTACTTC
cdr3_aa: CASSGGVGVETQYF

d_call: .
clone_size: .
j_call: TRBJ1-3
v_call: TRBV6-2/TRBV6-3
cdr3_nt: TGTGTCGTGCGGACCTCTGGAAACACCATATATTTT
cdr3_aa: CVVRTSGNTIYF

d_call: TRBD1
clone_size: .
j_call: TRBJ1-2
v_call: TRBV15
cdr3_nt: TGTGCCACCAGTCGGGACAGGGTGACCTATGGCTACACCTTC
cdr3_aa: CATSRDRVTYGYTF

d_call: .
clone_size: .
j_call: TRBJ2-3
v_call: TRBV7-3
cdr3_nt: TGTGCCAGCAGCCTCGACCCAAGCACAGATACGCAGTATTTT
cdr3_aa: CASSLDPSTDTQYF

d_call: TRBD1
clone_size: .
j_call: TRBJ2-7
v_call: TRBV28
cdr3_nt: TGTGCCAGCAACTCCCCAGGACAGGGGGCGCGTTACGAGCAGTACTTC
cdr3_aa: CASNSPGQGARYEQYF

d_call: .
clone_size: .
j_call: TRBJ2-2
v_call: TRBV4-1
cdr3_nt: TGCGCCAGCAGCCAAGTAGGGGATCCCGGGGAGCTGTTTTTT
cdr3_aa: CASSQVGDPGELFF

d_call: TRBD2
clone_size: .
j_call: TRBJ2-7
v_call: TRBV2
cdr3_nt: TGTGCCAGCAGTGAAGGCGGGAGGGTCGGGGAGCAGTACTTC
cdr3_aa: CASSEGGRVGEQYF

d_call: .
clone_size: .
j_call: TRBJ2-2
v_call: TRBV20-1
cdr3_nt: TGCAGTGCTCCGACCCCAGGGGACGACACCGGGGAGCTGTTTTTT
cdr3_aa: CSAPTPGDDTGELFF

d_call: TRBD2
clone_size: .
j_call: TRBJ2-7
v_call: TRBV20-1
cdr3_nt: TGCAGTGCCACTCCGGGACTAGCGGGAAAAACCTACGAGCAGTACTTC
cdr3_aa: CSATPGLAGKTYEQYF

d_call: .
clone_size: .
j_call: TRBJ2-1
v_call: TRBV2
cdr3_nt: TGTGCCAGCAGGCAGGGGGGCTCCTACAATGAGCAGTTCTTC
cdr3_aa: CASRQGGSYNEQFF

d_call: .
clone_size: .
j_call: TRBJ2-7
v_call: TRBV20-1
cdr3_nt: TGCAGTGCTAGAGCTACCTACGAGCAGTACTTC
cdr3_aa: CSARATYEQYF

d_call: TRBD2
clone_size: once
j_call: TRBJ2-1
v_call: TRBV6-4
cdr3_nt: TGTGCCAGCAGTGATCTAGCGGGAGGGGAATACAATGAGCAGTTCTTC
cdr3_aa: CASSDLAGGEYNEQFF

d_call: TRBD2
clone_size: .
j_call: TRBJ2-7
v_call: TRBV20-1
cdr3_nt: TGCAGTGCCCTAGGCGGGAGGGCGGTTGGGGCCTACGAGCAGTACTTC
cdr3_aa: CSALGGRAVGAYEQYF

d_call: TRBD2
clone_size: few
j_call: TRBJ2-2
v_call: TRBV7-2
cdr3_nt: TGTGCCAGCAGCTCGTGGACTAGCGCTCACACCGGGGAGCTGTTTTTT
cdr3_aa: CASSSWTSAHTGELFF

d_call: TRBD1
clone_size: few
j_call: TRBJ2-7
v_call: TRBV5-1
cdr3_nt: TGCGCCAGCAGCCCGGGGACAGGGCGCAACGAGCAGTACTTC
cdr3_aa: CASSPGTGRNEQYF

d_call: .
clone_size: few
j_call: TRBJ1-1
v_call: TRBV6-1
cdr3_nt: TGTGCCAGCAGTCGATCCTCGCCCCGCTCCGAAGCTTTCTTT
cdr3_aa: CASSRSSPRSEAFF

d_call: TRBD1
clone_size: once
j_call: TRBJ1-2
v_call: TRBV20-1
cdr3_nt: TGCAGTGCTACGCCCTCTACAGGGGACTATGGCTACACCTTC
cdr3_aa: CSATPSTGDYGYTF

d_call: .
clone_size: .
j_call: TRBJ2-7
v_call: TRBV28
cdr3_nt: TGTGCCAGCAGTTTATCAGCTTTTTCCGACGAGCAGTACTTC
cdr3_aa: CASSLSAFSDEQYF

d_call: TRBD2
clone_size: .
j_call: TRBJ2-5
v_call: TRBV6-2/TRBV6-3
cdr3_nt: TGTGCCAGCAGTTACCACAGCGGGAGGACAGAGACCCAGTACTTC
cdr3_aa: CASSYHSGRTETQYF

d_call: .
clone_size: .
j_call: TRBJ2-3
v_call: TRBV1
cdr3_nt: TGCACCAGCAGCCAAGAAGTAAGGGACCACACAGATACGCAGTATTTT
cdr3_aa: CTSSQEVRDHTDTQYF

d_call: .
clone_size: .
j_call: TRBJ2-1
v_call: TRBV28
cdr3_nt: TGTGCCAGTCCCCCTTCCCGTAGCTCCTACAATGAGCAGTTCTTC
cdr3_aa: CASPPSRSSYNEQFF

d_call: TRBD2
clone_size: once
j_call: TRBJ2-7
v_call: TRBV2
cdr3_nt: TGTGCCAGCATTGCGGGAGGGTCCGCTGAGCAGTACTTC
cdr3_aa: CASIAGGSAEQYF